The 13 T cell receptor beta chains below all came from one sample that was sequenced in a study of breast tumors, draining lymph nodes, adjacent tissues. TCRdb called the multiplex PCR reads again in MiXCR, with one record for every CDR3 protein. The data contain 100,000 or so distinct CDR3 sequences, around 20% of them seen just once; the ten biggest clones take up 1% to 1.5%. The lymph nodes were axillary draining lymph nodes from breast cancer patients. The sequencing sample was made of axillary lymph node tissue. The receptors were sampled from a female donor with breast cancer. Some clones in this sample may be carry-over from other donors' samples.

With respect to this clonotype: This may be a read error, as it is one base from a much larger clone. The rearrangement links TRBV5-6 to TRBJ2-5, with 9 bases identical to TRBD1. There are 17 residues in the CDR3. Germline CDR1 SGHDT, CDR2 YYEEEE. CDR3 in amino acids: CTSSATTRDRAQETQYF. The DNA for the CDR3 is TGTACCAGCAGCGCCACGACCCGGGACAGGGCCCAAGAGACCCAGTACTTC. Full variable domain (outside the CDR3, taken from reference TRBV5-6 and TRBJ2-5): DAGVTQSPTHLIKTRGQQVTLRCSPKSGHDTVSWYQQALGQGPQFIFQYYEEEERQRGNFPDRFSGHQFPNYSSELNVNALLLGDSALYLCTSSATTRDRAQETQYFGPGTRLLVL.

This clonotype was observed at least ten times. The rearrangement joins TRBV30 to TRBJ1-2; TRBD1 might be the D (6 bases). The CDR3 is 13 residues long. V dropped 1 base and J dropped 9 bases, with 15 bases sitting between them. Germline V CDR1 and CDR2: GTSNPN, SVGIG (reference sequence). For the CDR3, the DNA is TGTGCCTGGAGTGACACCTCCAGGGGTAGCTACACCTTC. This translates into CAWSDTSRGSYTF.

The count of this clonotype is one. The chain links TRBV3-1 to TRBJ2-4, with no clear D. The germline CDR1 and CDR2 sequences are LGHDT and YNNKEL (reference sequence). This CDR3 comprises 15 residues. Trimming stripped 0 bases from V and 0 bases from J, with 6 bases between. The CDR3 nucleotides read TGTGCCAGCAGCCAAGATCTAGTAGCCAAAAACATTCAGTACTTC. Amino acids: CASSQDLVAKNIQYF.

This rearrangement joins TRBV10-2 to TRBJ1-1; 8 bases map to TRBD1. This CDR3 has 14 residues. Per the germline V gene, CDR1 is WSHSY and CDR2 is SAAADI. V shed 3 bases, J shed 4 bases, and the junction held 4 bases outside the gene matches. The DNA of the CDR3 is TGCGCCAGCAGTGAATTAACAGGGGGCACTGAAGCTTTCTTT. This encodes CASSELTGGTEAFF.

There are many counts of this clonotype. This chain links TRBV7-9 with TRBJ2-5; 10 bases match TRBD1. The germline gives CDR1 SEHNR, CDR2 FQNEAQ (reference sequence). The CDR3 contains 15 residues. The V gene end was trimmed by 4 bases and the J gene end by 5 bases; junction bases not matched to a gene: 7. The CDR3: CASSSPGTGAETQYF. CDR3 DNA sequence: TGTGCCAGCAGCTCCCCCGGGACAGGGGCTGAGACCCAGTACTTC.

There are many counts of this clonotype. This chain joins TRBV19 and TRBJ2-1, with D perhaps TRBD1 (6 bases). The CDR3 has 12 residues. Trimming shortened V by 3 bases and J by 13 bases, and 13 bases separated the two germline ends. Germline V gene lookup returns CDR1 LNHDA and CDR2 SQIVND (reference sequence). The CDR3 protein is CASSITRGSQFF. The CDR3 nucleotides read TGTGCCAGTAGTATCACCAGGGGCTCACAGTTCTTC.

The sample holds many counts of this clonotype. The CDR3 nucleotides read TGTGCCAGCAGTCCAAGGACAGGGGGAGGTCGCGAGCAGTACTTC. It translates to CASSPRTGGGREQYF. This chain links TRBV6-6 with TRBJ2-7, with 10 bases aligning to TRBD1. The V gene's germline CDR1 is MNHNY and CDR2 SVGAGI (reference sequence). This CDR3 spans 15 amino acids. V lost 5 bases to trimming and J lost 6 bases; unmatched junction nucleotides: 10.

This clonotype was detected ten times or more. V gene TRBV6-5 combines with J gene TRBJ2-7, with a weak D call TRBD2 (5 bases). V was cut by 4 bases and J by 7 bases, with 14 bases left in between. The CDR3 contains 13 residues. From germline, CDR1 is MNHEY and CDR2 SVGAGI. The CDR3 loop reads CASSLRASREQYF. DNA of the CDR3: TGTGCCAGCAGTTTGAGGGCCTCGAGGGAGCAGTACTTC.

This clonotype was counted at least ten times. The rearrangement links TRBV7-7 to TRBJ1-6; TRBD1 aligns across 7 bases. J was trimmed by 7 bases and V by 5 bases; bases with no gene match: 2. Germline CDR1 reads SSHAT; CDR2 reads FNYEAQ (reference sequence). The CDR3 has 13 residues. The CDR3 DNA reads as TGTGCCAGCAGCCCGGGACAGAATTCACCCCTCCACTTT. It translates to CASSPGQNSPLHF.

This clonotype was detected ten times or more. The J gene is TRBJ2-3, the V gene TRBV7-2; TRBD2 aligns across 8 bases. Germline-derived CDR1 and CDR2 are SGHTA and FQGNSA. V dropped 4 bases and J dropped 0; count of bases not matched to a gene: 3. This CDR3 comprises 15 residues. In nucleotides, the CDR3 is TGTGCCAGCAGCTATAGCGGGGTCAGCACAGATACGCAGTATTTT. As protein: CASSYSGVSTDTQYF.

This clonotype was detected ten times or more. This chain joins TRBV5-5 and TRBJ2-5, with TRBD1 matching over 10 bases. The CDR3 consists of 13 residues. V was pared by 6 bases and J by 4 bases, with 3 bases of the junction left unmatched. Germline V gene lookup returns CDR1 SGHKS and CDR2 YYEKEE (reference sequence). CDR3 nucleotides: TGTGCCAGCACCAGGACAGGGGGAGAGACCCAGTACTTC. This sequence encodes CASTRTGGETQYF.

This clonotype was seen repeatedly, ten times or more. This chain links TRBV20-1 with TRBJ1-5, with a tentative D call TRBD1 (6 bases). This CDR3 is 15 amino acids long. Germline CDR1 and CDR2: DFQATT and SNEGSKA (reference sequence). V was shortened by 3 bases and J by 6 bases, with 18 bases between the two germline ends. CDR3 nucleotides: TGCAGTGCTAGCTCACACAGGGCCAAGGGTCAGCCCCAGCATTTT. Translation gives CSASSHRAKGQPQHF.

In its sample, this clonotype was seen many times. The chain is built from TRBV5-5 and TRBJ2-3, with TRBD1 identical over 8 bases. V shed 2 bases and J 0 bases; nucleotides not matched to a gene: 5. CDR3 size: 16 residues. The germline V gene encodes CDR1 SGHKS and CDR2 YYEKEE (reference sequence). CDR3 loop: CASSFRDRPSTDTQYF. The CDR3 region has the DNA TGTGCCAGCAGCTTCCGGGACAGGCCGAGCACAGATACGCAGTATTTT. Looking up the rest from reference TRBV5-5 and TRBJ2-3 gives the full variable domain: DAGVTQSPTHLIKTRGQQVTLRCSPISGHKSVSWYQQVLGQGPQFIFQYYEKEERGRGNFPDRFSARQFPNYSSELNVNALLLGDSALYLCASSFRDRPSTDTQYFGPGTRLTVL.